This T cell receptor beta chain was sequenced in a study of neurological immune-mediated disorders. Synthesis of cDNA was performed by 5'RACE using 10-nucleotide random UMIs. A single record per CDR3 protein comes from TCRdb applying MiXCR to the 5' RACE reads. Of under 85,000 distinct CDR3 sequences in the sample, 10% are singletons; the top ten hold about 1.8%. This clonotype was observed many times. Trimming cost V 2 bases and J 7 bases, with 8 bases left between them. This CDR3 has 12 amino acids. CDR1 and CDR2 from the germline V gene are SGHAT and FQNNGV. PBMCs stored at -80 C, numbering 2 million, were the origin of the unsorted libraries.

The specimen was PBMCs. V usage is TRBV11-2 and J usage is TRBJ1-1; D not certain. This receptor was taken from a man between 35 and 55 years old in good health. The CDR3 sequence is CASSLPRIEAFF. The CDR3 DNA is TGTGCCAGCAGCTTACCCAGGATTGAAGCTTTCTTT.